The clone carrying this T cell receptor beta chain was found once. Assay: immunoSEQ multiplex PCR; the TCRdb copy retains only in-frame clones and omits some. The table has under 250,000 clones, roughly 80% seen once. The data belong to a study of blood T cell repertoires in COVID-19. About the research overall: Samples of COVID-19 (acute and convalescent) were obtained from the United States, Italy and Spain.

This CDR3 region has 13 residues. Trimming removed 7 bases from V and 5 bases from J, with 12 bases in between. Germline V gene data show CDR1 as LGHNT and CDR2 as FRNRAP. This rearrangement joins TRBV12-5 to TRBJ1-5; a weak D match, TRBD1 (6 bases). Sample: peripheral blood. The receptor's source is a woman aged 18-29 years with acute or convalescent COVID-19. The CDR3 bases are TGTGCTAGTGCCCCACAGGGATATCAGCCCCAGCATTTT. Translated, it gives CASAPQGYQPQHF.